The 8 T cell receptor beta chains presented below share a single source sample, sequenced in a study of tumor and adjacent non-tumor tissue in lung cancer. RNA was extracted from bulk tissue without any cell sorting. This non-tumor lung sample came from over 3 cm beyond the tumor edge. A modified ARM-PCR protocol with three rounds of nested PCR amplified TCRbeta. TCRdb re-analysed the multiplex PCR reads in MiXCR, keeping a single row per CDR3 protein. Among approximately 53,000 distinct CDR3 sequences listed, about 70% were seen once. Sequenced: distant non-tumor lung tissue. The receptors stem from an older woman with non-small cell lung cancer.

The V gene is TRBV6-5, the J gene TRBJ2-1; 7 nucleotides match TRBD2. CDR1 is MNHEY, CDR2 SVGAGI, per germline. V gave up 2 bases and J gave up 11 bases; unmatched junction bases: 12. This CDR3 has 15 amino acids. CDR3 loop: CASSYRGTNVGKQFF. The CDR3 DNA is TGTGCCAGCAGTTACCGCGGGACTAATGTTGGTAAGCAGTTCTTC.

With regard to this clonotype: At one of its ends the junction is not consistent with the germline gene, which may arise from a read error. The chain has TRBV10-3 and TRBJ1-1; D ambiguous. This CDR3 spans 13 amino acids. CDR1 ENHRY and CDR2 SYGVKD come from the germline V gene. CDR3: CAFSPGAETEAFF. CDR3 DNA: TGTGCCTTCAGTCCTGGCGCGGAGACTGAAGCTTTCTTT.

To note about this clonotype: An end of the junction differs from the germline gene, which may be a read error. V is TRBV15 and J is TRBJ2-1; D gene unclear. Germline V gene sequence: CDR1 LNHNV, CDR2 YYDKDF (reference sequence). This CDR3 contains 14 residues. The CDR3 protein is CTTSRYDVNNEQFF. DNA for the CDR3: TGTACCACCAGCCGATACGACGTTAACAATGAGCAGTTCTTC.

This rearrangement joins TRBV7-9 to TRBJ2-1; 8 bases match TRBD1. This CDR3 comprises 13 residues. V shed 10 bases and J 5 bases; nucleotides not matched to a gene: 7. Germline V gene sequence: CDR1 SEHNR, CDR2 FQNEAQ (reference sequence). The DNA of the CDR3 is TGTGCCAACCAGGACAGGGACAACAATGAGCAGTTCTTC. Translation: CANQDRDNNEQFF.

This clonotype showed up many times. The rearrangement joins TRBV28 to TRBJ2-7; no clear D gene. Per the germline V gene, CDR1 is MDHEN and CDR2 is SYDVKM. The CDR3 length is 11 residues. With 7 bases removed from V and 3 bases from J, the gap between germline ends came to 7 bases. DNA of the CDR3: TGTGCCAGCAAGGAAGACTACGAGCAGTACTTC. Translating it yields CASKEDYEQYF.

Note on this clonotype: The junction shows a germline mismatch at one end, possibly a read error. The chain employs TRBV29-1 and TRBJ1-6; a possible D gene is TRBD1 (5 bases). Germline V gene lookup returns CDR1 SQVTM and CDR2 ANQGSEA. This CDR3 contains 13 residues. The CDR3 sequence is CSIDGAGNSPLHF. CDR3 nucleotides: TGCAGCATTGACGGGGCAGGGAATTCACCCCTCCATTTT.

This clonotype was found once. V gene TRBV4-3 combines with J gene TRBJ2-1, with D tentatively TRBD1 (6 bases). The CDR3 runs 14 residues. The germline CDR1 and CDR2 sequences are LGHNA and YSLEER. Trimming cost V 4 bases and J 11 bases, with 18 bases left between them. The CDR3 sequence: CASSRGLTYDKQFF. CDR3 bases: TGCGCCAGCAGCCGGGGGCTAACCTACGATAAGCAGTTCTTC.

Points on this clonotype: A much larger clone differs from this one at a single base, so this may be a read error. This rearrangement joins TRBV28 to TRBJ2-2, with D perhaps matching TRBD1 (5 bases). With 6 bases removed from V and 9 bases from J, the gap between germline ends came to 17 bases. This CDR3 region has 14 residues. CDR1 is MDHEN and CDR2 is SYDVKM in the germline V gene. Here the CDR3 DNA reads TGTGCCAGCAGGAAGTCGATAGGGGCCAGGGAGCTGTTTTTT. Residues: CASRKSIGARELFF.